Each of the 21 T cell receptor beta chains below was sequenced from the same sample in a study of Ad26.COV2.S vaccination and SARS-CoV-2 variants. Libraries were prepared by immunoSEQ multiplex PCR; TCRdb keeps only in-frame clonotypes and omits some of them. The profile shows about 350,000 clones, 75% to 90% of them singletons. Specified treatment: about 20 received Ad26.COV2.S at low or high dose, single or two shots; a few received placebo; per-sample allocation not given. The investigators took samples on day 63 after the first vaccine or placebo injection. This specimen was peripheral blood, taken in a trial of Ad26.COV2.S vaccine versus placebo. These receptor sequences come from a person aged 18-65 years who received the Ad26.COV2.S COVID-19 vaccine or a placebo.

This clone occurred once. The chain is built from TRBV6-5 and TRBJ2-1, with 10 positions matching TRBD1. The ends lost 6 bases at V and 4 bases at J; junction bases unmatched: 3. The CDR3 is 14 residues long. Germline loops: CDR1 MNHEY, CDR2 SVGAGI. CDR3 in DNA: TGTGCCAGCAGACCGGGACAGGGGTACAATGAGCAGTTCTTC. Its translation: CASRPGQGYNEQFF.

This chain uses TRBV28 with TRBJ1-5, with no clear D. The V gene lost 2 bases and the J gene lost 5 bases, with 16 bases spanning the gap. Germline V gives CDR1 MDHEN, CDR2 SYDVKM. The CDR3 runs to 16 residues. The CDR3 loop reads CASSLRRSVKDQPQHF. CDR3 bases: TGTGCCAGCAGTTTACGGCGGAGTGTGAAGGATCAGCCCCAGCATTTT. The complete variable domain, with remaining parts taken from reference TRBV28 and TRBJ1-5, reads DVKVTQSSRYLVKRTGEKVFLECVQDMDHENMFWYRQDPGLGLRLIYFSYDVKMKEKGDIPEGYSVSREKKERFSLILESASTNQTSMYLCASSLRRSVKDQPQHFGDGTRLSIL.

The V call is TRBV2, the J call TRBJ2-1; 13 bases line up with TRBD2. The CDR3 totals 15 residues. V gave up 7 bases and J gave up 8 bases; unmatched junction bases: 8. Germline V CDR1 and CDR2: SNHLY, FYNNEI. The CDR3 DNA reads as TGTGCCAGCACTTCACTAGCGGGGGGGCCCTATGAGCAGTTCTTC. Protein sequence: CASTSLAGGPYEQFF.

The chain has TRBV11-2 and TRBJ2-7; 9 bases align to TRBD2. CDR3 length: 18 residues. The V gene's germline CDR1 is SGHAT and CDR2 FQNNGV. J lost 4 bases, V lost 5 bases, and 18 bases had no gene match. This chain's CDR3 is CASSRIPHLSGRMYEQYF. As DNA, the CDR3 is TGTGCCAGCAGCCGGATTCCGCATTTAAGCGGGAGGATGTACGAGCAGTACTTC.

The J gene is TRBJ1-1, the V gene TRBV19; possible D gene TRBD1, 6 bases. CDR1 LNHDA and CDR2 SQIVND come from the germline V gene (reference sequence). The CDR3 length is 13 residues. Trimming took off 3 bases at V and 4 bases at J, with 9 bases between the two ends. This CDR3 is CASSMRGGTEAFF. In nucleotides, the CDR3 is TGTGCCAGTAGTATGCGAGGGGGCACTGAAGCTTTCTTT.

V gene TRBV10-3 combines with J gene TRBJ2-1; D gene ambiguous. The CDR3 runs to 11 residues. CDR1 is ENHRY, CDR2 SYGVKD, per germline. Trimming shortened V by 6 bases and J by 6 bases, and 6 bases separated the two germline ends. CDR3 DNA sequence: TGTGCCATCAGCGCAGGCAATGAGCAGTTCTTC. Amino acids: CAISAGNEQFF.

V is TRBV11-3 and J is TRBJ2-5; D may be TRBD2 (5 bases). V lost 1 base to trimming and J lost 2 bases, with 11 bases between them. Germline V CDR1 and CDR2: SGHNT, YENEEA. CDR3 length: 15 residues. CDR3 DNA: TGTGCCAGCAGCTTAGGGACTTCCTTACAAGAGACCCAGTACTTC. Its translation is CASSLGTSLQETQYF.

The genes are TRBV2 and TRBJ2-5; TRBD1 matches 9 bases. The CDR3 has 15 residues. V lost 3 bases, J lost 5 bases, and 7 bases stayed unmatched. The germline V gene has CDR1 SNHLY and CDR2 FYNNEI. CDR3 DNA sequence: TGTGCCAGCAGTGATGGACAGGGGCCCCGTGAGACCCAGTACTTC. Translated: CASSDGQGPRETQYF. The whole variable domain, remainder taken from reference TRBV2 and TRBJ2-5, is EPEVTQTPSHQVTQMGQEVILRCVPISNHLYFYWYRQILGQKVEFLVSFYNNEISEKSEIFDDQFSVERPDGSNFTLKIRSTKLEDSAMYFCASSDGQGPRETQYFGPGTRLLVL.

V is TRBV7-9 and J is TRBJ2-5; TRBD2 might be the D (5 bases). V was shortened by 5 bases and J by 4 bases, with 11 bases between the two germline ends. Per the germline V gene, CDR1 is SEHNR and CDR2 is FQNEAQ (reference sequence). This CDR3 contains 13 residues. In DNA, the CDR3 is TGTGCCAGCAGCCCCGGGATGCCAGAGACCCAGTACTTC. This gives the protein CASSPGMPETQYF.

V gene TRBV5-1 combines with J gene TRBJ2-1; 11 bases are shared with TRBD2. CDR1 is SGHRS and CDR2 is YFSETQ in the germline V gene. This CDR3 is built from 17 residues. V was pared by 2 bases and J by 1 base, with 5 bases of the junction left unmatched. DNA of the CDR3: TGCGCCAGCAGCTTTGACCGGACTAGCGGGTCCTACAATGAGCAGTTCTTC. Translated: CASSFDRTSGSYNEQFF.

The chain has TRBV7-9 and TRBJ2-5; 8 positions agree with TRBD1. With 6 bases clipped from V and 5 bases from J, the junction kept 17 bases outside the gene matches. The germline V gene has CDR1 SEHNR and CDR2 FQNEAQ (reference sequence). The CDR3 length is 17 residues. The CDR3 DNA reads TGTGCCAGCAGTCCTCTTCCGAAAGGGACAGGTGGGGAGACCCAGTACTTC. Translation: CASSPLPKGTGGETQYF.

V gene TRBV27 combines with J gene TRBJ2-1; 8 nucleotides align to TRBD2. This CDR3 has 21 amino acids. CDR1 is MNHEY and CDR2 is SMNVEV in the germline V gene (reference sequence). With V trimmed by 2 bases and J by 3 bases, 21 bases remained unmatched. The CDR3 bases are TGTGCCAGCAGTTTAGGGTCCCCCCCAGGGATCCCGGGACTAGGCTACAATGAGCAGTTCTTC. Its protein product is CASSLGSPPGIPGLGYNEQFF.

CDR3 bases: TGTGCCAGCTCTTTACTTCCAGGGTGGGACTATGGCTACACCTTC. Encoded protein: CASSLLPGWDYGYTF. The chain combines TRBV27 with TRBJ1-2, with D maybe TRBD1 (5 bases). This CDR3 contains 15 residues. Trimming took off 8 bases at V and 3 bases at J, with 19 bases between the two ends. The germline V gene encodes CDR1 MNHEY and CDR2 SMNVEV (reference sequence).

The chain combines TRBV18 with TRBJ2-1; 8 bases map to TRBD2. Trimming cost V 3 bases and J 4 bases; bases outside gene matches: 8. The V gene's germline CDR1 is KGHSH and CDR2 LQKENI. The CDR3 totals 16 residues. The CDR3 nucleotides are TGTGCCAGCTCACCGCGAGCGGGGGTAATTTACAATGAGCAGTTCTTC. This codes for CASSPRAGVIYNEQFF.

The V call is TRBV2, the J call TRBJ2-3; 14 bases map to TRBD2. Looked up from germline, CDR1 is SNHLY and CDR2 is FYNNEI. V lost 6 bases to trimming and J lost 4 bases; unmatched junction nucleotides: 6. The CDR3 contains 16 residues. CDR3 coding DNA: TGTGCCAGCAGGACGGGACTAGCGGGAGAAGCAGATACGCAGTATTTT. Its translation is CASRTGLAGEADTQYF.

The chain has TRBV24-1 and TRBJ2-2; TRBD2 is a possible D gene (5 bases). This CDR3 region has 15 residues. Germline V gene data show CDR1 as KGHDR and CDR2 as SFDVKD. V was trimmed by 5 bases and J by 0 bases, leaving 9 bases between them. CDR3 sequence (DNA): TGTGCCACCAGTGGGAGGACTGCGAACACCGGGGAGCTGTTTTTT. This gives the protein CATSGRTANTGELFF.

This clone appeared a single time. The chain is built from TRBV28 and TRBJ1-6; D gene uncertain. Germline V gives CDR1 MDHEN, CDR2 SYDVKM. This CDR3 has 14 residues. The ends were cut back, 6 bases at V and 6 bases at J, with 12 bases in the middle. CDR3 sequence reads: CASSRSGRNSPLHF. The CDR3 DNA reads TGTGCCAGCAGCCGCAGTGGGCGTAATTCACCCCTCCACTTT.

CDR3 amino acids: CASSLTVGELFF. The CDR3 nucleotides are TGTGCCAGCAGCTTAACTGTCGGGGAGCTGTTTTTT. The chain uses TRBV13 and TRBJ2-2; D is unresolved. Germline CDR1 and CDR2: PRHDT and FYEKMQ (reference sequence). The CDR3 has 12 amino acids. Trimming left V 2 bases short and J 7 bases short, with 5 bases between.

A few counts support this clone. The chain employs TRBV2 and TRBJ1-1; TRBD1 might be the D (5 bases). V dropped 5 bases and J dropped 8 bases, with 12 bases sitting between them. Germline V gene data show CDR1 as SNHLY and CDR2 as FYNNEI. The CDR3 length is 12 residues. In DNA, the CDR3 is TGTGCCAGCAGTCTGCAGGGATCCGAAGCTTTCTTT. Translating it yields CASSLQGSEAFF. The complete variable domain, with remaining parts taken from reference TRBV2 and TRBJ1-1, reads EPEVTQTPSHQVTQMGQEVILRCVPISNHLYFYWYRQILGQKVEFLVSFYNNEISEKSEIFDDQFSVERPDGSNFTLKIRSTKLEDSAMYFCASSLQGSEAFFGQGTRLTVV.

This clone has more than one count but fewer than ten. This chain uses TRBV2 with TRBJ1-1; the D gene is possibly TRBD1 (5 bases). V lost 5 bases and J lost 8, with 12 bases in between. The CDR3 has 12 amino acids. Germline V CDR1 and CDR2: SNHLY, FYNNEI. The CDR3 is CASSRNNREAFF. As DNA, the CDR3 is TGTGCCAGCAGTCGGAATAACAGGGAAGCTTTCTTT.

The chain couples TRBV5-1 to TRBJ1-1; D unclear. Germline loops: CDR1 SGHRS, CDR2 YFSETQ. V lost 1 base and J lost 0, with 10 bases in between. The CDR3 spans 15 residues. The CDR3 nucleotides read TGCGCCAGCAGCTTGTACAGAACCATGAACACTGAAGCTTTCTTT. It is translated as CASSLYRTMNTEAFF. Based on the CDR3 plus reference TRBV5-1 and TRBJ1-1, the full variable domain is KAGVTQTPRYLIKTRGQQVTLSCSPISGHRSVSWYQQTPGQGLQFLFEYFSETQRNKGNFPGRFSGRQFSNSRSEMNVSTLELGDSALYLCASSLYRTMNTEAFFGQGTRLTVV.